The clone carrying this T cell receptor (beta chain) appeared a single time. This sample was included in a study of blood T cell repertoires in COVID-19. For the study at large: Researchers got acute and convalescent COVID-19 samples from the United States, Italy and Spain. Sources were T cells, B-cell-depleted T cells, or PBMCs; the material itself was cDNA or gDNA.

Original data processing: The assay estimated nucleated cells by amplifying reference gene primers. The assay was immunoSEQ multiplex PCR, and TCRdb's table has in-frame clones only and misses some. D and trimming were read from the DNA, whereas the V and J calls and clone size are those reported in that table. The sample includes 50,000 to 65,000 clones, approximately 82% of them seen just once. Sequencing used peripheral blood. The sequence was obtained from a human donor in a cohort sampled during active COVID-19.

The CDR3 DNA sequence: TGCAGCGTGGGGCGGGGAGAAGCTTTCTTT. This translates into CSVGRGEAFF. This chain joins TRBV29-1 and TRBJ1-1, with D possibly matching TRBD1 (5 bases). Germline V gene sequence: CDR1 SQVTM, CDR2 ANQGSEA. Trimming removed 6 bases from V and 8 bases from J, with 10 bases in between. The CDR3 consists of 10 residues.